Presented here are 27 T cell receptor beta chains from one specimen sequenced in a study of T cell responses to AZD1222 COVID-19 vaccine. Sequencing used immunoSEQ multiplex PCR; TCRdb keeps in-frame clones, though not all of them. Here the sample spans roughly 130,000 clones, just over 85% being singletons. Material: peripheral blood, obtained on day 0 of MenACWY control vaccination. Source of these receptors: an adult in good health.

This clone was picked up a small number of times. The chain links TRBV5-6 to TRBJ2-1, with D possibly being TRBD2 (6 bases). Trimming took off 4 bases at V and 5 bases at J, with 16 bases between the two ends. CDR1 SGHDT and CDR2 YYEEEE come from the germline V gene. The CDR3 is made up of 15 amino acids. CDR3 sequence (DNA): TGTGCCAGCAGCCCCCGGACTACCGAACACAATGAGCAGTTCTTC. Amino acid sequence: CASSPRTTEHNEQFF.

V and J are TRBV5-1 and TRBJ1-5; the D is unclear. The CDR3 contains 13 residues. V shed 0 bases and J shed 4 bases, with 5 bases lying between them. Per the germline V gene, CDR1 is SGHRS and CDR2 is YFSETQ. CDR3 bases: TGCGCCAGCAGCTTGGGTGTTAATCAGCCCCAGCATTTT. It translates to CASSLGVNQPQHF.

This chain uses TRBV7-2 with TRBJ2-7; the match to TRBD2 covers 7 bases. Germline CDR1 SGHTA, CDR2 FQGNSA. The CDR3 sequence is 16 residues long. Trimming at V came to 1 base and at J to 6 bases, leaving 12 bases not matched to a gene. The CDR3 nucleotides read TGTGCCAGCAGCTTAGGGGGTGCAGGCGGGAGTTCCGAGCAGTACTTC. Translating gives CASSLGGAGGSSEQYF.

The V and J genes are TRBV6-6 and TRBJ2-2; 8 bases fit TRBD2. CDR3 length equals 14 residues. Germline CDR1 MNHNY, CDR2 SVGAGI (reference sequence). V was pared by 6 bases and J by 5 bases, with 5 bases of the junction left unmatched. The DNA for the CDR3 is TGTGCCAGCAGGGGTCGACTAGCGACCGGGGAGCTGTTTTTT. Protein: CASRGRLATGELFF.

CDR3 DNA: TGCGCCAGCAGTGAGAACCCGGGGATGAACACTGAAGCTTTCTTT. Its translation is CASSENPGMNTEAFF. The rearrangement links TRBV10-1 to TRBJ1-1; no firm D call. In germline, CDR1 is WNHNN, CDR2 SYGVQD (reference sequence). V lost 2 bases to trimming and J lost 0 bases, with 10 bases between them. The CDR3 has 15 amino acids.

The V and J genes are TRBV29-1 and TRBJ1-1, with unresolved D. The V gene's germline CDR1 is SQVTM and CDR2 ANQGSEA. V was pared by 6 bases and J by 5 bases, with 19 bases between. The CDR3 length is 14 residues. CDR3: CSVRTDTERTEAFF. CDR3 coding DNA: TGCAGCGTCAGGACCGACACCGAGAGGACTGAAGCTTTCTTT.

This rearrangement joins TRBV5-6 to TRBJ1-5; tentative D call: TRBD1 (5 bases). The V end was cut by 3 bases, the J end by 6 bases, with 13 bases between. The CDR3 runs 14 residues. CDR1 SGHDT and CDR2 YYEEEE come from the germline V gene. The CDR3 reads CASSYQGGSQPQHF. The DNA of the CDR3 is TGTGCCAGCAGCTATCAGGGAGGAAGTCAGCCCCAGCATTTT. Based on the CDR3 plus reference TRBV5-6 and TRBJ1-5, the full variable domain is DAGVTQSPTHLIKTRGQQVTLRCSPKSGHDTVSWYQQALGQGPQFIFQYYEEEERQRGNFPDRFSGHQFPNYSSELNVNALLLGDSALYLCASSYQGGSQPQHFGDGTRLSIL.

The genes are TRBV19 and TRBJ1-1; D is ambiguous. The ends were cut back, 2 bases at V and 7 bases at J, with 8 bases in the middle. CDR3 size: 12 residues. The germline gives CDR1 LNHDA, CDR2 SQIVND (reference sequence). The CDR3 here is CASSIIGDEAFF. Here the CDR3 DNA reads TGTGCCAGTAGTATAATAGGAGATGAAGCTTTCTTT.

V usage is TRBV18 and J usage is TRBJ2-6; 8 bases are shared with TRBD1. Germline V lookup: CDR1 KGHSH, CDR2 LQKENI. Trimming cost V 3 bases and J 0 bases; bases outside gene matches: 7. The length of the CDR3 is 18 residues. CDR3 bases: TGTGCCAGCTCACCGGAGGGACAGGCGAGCTCTGGGGCCAACGTCCTGACTTTC. Encoded protein: CASSPEGQASSGANVLTF.

This clone appeared a single time. V and J are TRBV5-1 and TRBJ1-2, with unresolved D. Trimming pared 1 base from V and 2 bases from J, leaving 9 bases between. The CDR3 has 14 amino acids. CDR1 is SGHRS and CDR2 is YFSETQ in the germline V gene. CDR3 in amino acids: CASSLREVNYGYTF. The CDR3 DNA is TGCGCCAGCAGCTTGAGAGAGGTGAACTATGGCTACACCTTC.

The V call is TRBV6-5, the J call TRBJ2-5, with TRBD2 matching 10 bases. The V segment lost 4 bases and the J segment 5 bases; nucleotides outside the gene matches: 7. This CDR3 contains 15 residues. CDR1 is MNHEY, CDR2 SVGAGI, per germline. This chain's CDR3 is CASSFIAGGGETQYF. The CDR3 nucleotides read TGTGCCAGCAGTTTTATAGCGGGAGGAGGTGAGACCCAGTACTTC.

The rearrangement uses TRBV6-1 and TRBJ1-2; D gene uncertain. The CDR3 is 15 residues long. Germline lookup yields CDR1 MNHNS and CDR2 SASEGT. The germline V and J ends were trimmed by 1 base and 3 bases, with 12 bases remaining between them. In DNA form, the CDR3 reads TGTGCCAGCAGTGAAGTAAACAGCGCGGACTATGGCTACACCTTC. Its translation: CASSEVNSADYGYTF.

The chain combines TRBV10-1 with TRBJ2-2; 12 bases fit TRBD2. With V trimmed by 10 bases and J by 0 bases, 9 bases remained unmatched. The CDR3 has 17 residues. Looked up from germline, CDR1 is WNHNN and CDR2 is SYGVQD (reference sequence). The chain's CDR3 is CATLRLAGDSNTGELFF. The CDR3 nucleotides are TGCGCCACGCTGCGACTAGCGGGGGACTCGAACACCGGGGAGCTGTTTTTT.

The CDR3 nucleotides read TGTGCCAGTAGTAACCGAGAGCGAAGCGTCTACGAGCAGTACTTC. Its translation: CASSNRERSVYEQYF. The rearrangement joins TRBV19 to TRBJ2-7; D gene unclear. This CDR3 comprises 15 residues. Germline V CDR1 and CDR2: LNHDA, SQIVND (reference sequence). Trimming cost V 4 bases and J 3 bases, with 16 bases left between them.

This sequence joins TRBV15 and TRBJ1-4; the match to TRBD1 covers 9 bases. CDR3 length: 16 residues. Germline loops: CDR1 LNHNV, CDR2 YYDKDF (reference sequence). With V trimmed by 4 bases and J by 7 bases, 10 bases remained unmatched. The CDR3 sequence: CATSINTGGGSEKLFF. The DNA of the CDR3 is TGTGCCACCAGCATAAATACAGGGGGCGGTTCTGAAAAACTGTTTTTT.

The V call is TRBV20-1, the J call TRBJ2-5, with D hard to call. V was shortened by 3 bases and J by 4 bases, with 6 bases between the two germline ends. Looked up from germline, CDR1 is DFQATT and CDR2 is SNEGSKA (reference sequence). This CDR3 is 11 amino acids long. CDR3 nucleotide sequence: TGCAGTGCTAGCCGGGTAGAGACCCAGTACTTC. Residues: CSASRVETQYF.

The chain has TRBV4-2 and TRBJ2-7; 10 bases align to TRBD2. CDR1 is LGHNA and CDR2 is YNFKEQ in the germline V gene. The CDR3 has 16 residues. The J segment lost 2 bases and the V segment lost 3 bases, leaving 7 bases of the junction unmatched. CDR3 in amino acids: CASSQLAGGDTYEQYF. In DNA, the CDR3 is TGTGCCAGCAGCCAGTTAGCGGGAGGAGATACCTACGAGCAGTACTTC.

This chain uses TRBV12-3 or TRBV12-4 with TRBJ1-2; D is undetermined. The CDR3 covers 12 residues. V lost 5 bases and J lost 2, with 6 bases in between. The CDR3 loop is CASSPSNYGYTF. The CDR3 region has the DNA TGTGCCAGCAGTCCATCGAACTATGGCTACACCTTC.

V gene TRBV19 combines with J gene TRBJ1-1; tentative D call: TRBD1 (6 bases). The germline V gene has CDR1 LNHDA and CDR2 SQIVND (reference sequence). Trimming shortened V by 7 bases and J by 0 bases, and 18 bases separated the two germline ends. CDR3 size: 16 residues. The DNA of the CDR3 is TGTGCCAGTACCCCTGTCCGGGGGCAAATGAACACTGAAGCTTTCTTT. Its translation: CASTPVRGQMNTEAFF.

This chain connects TRBV6-5 to TRBJ1-3, with 10 positions matching TRBD1. With 8 bases clipped from V and 11 bases from J, the junction kept 3 bases outside the gene matches. CDR3 length: 11 residues. Germline lookup yields CDR1 MNHEY and CDR2 SVGAGI. The DNA for the CDR3 is TGTGCCAGCGGGACAGGGGTACCCATATATTTT. Encoded protein: CASGTGVPIYF.

The chain has TRBV6-5 and TRBJ2-2; 10 bases are a match to TRBD1. Germline trimming cut 6 bases from V and 5 bases from J; bases unmatched to any gene: 6. Germline loops: CDR1 MNHEY, CDR2 SVGAGI. This CDR3 is 15 amino acids long. CDR3 sequence: CASRQDRGWTGELFF. The CDR3 bases are TGTGCCAGCAGGCAGGACAGGGGGTGGACCGGGGAGCTGTTTTTT.

The gene calls are TRBV5-6 and TRBJ1-1; D is unclear. The ends were cut back, 4 bases at V and 8 bases at J, with 9 bases in the middle. CDR1 and CDR2 (germline): SGHDT, YYEEEE. There are 11 residues in the CDR3. The CDR3 is CASSKIGEAFF. The CDR3, as DNA: TGTGCCAGCAGCAAAATAGGGGAAGCTTTCTTT. Variable domain in full (rest from reference TRBV5-6 and TRBJ1-1): DAGVTQSPTHLIKTRGQQVTLRCSPKSGHDTVSWYQQALGQGPQFIFQYYEEEERQRGNFPDRFSGHQFPNYSSELNVNALLLGDSALYLCASSKIGEAFFGQGTRLTVV.

The chain joins TRBV5-1 to TRBJ2-7; 11 bases are a match to TRBD2. This CDR3 comprises 15 residues. Germline V gives CDR1 SGHRS, CDR2 YFSETQ. J lost 3 bases, V lost 7 bases, and 9 bases had no gene match. The CDR3 loop is CASRSLGLADYEQYF. DNA for the CDR3: TGCGCCAGCCGCTCCCTGGGACTAGCGGACTACGAGCAGTACTTC.

The gene calls are TRBV7-8 and TRBJ1-2, with 9 bases matching TRBD1. CDR1 SGHVS and CDR2 FQNEAQ come from the germline V gene. The CDR3 totals 17 residues. V lost 1 base and J lost 4; bases outside the gene matches: 10. This CDR3 is CASSLGLGTGTLYGYTF. The CDR3 region has the DNA TGTGCCAGCAGCTTAGGGTTGGGGACAGGGACCCTCTATGGCTACACCTTC.

The V and J genes are TRBV2 and TRBJ2-7, with TRBD2 matching over 11 bases. The germline gives CDR1 SNHLY, CDR2 FYNNEI. Losses at the gene ends were 6 bases for V and 5 bases for J; bases not matched to a gene: 3. The CDR3 spans 13 residues. CDR3 sequence reads: CASRGLAANEQYF. The CDR3 DNA follows: TGTGCCAGCAGGGGACTAGCGGCCAACGAGCAGTACTTC. The complete variable domain, with remaining parts taken from reference TRBV2 and TRBJ2-7, reads EPEVTQTPSHQVTQMGQEVILRCVPISNHLYFYWYRQILGQKVEFLVSFYNNEISEKSEIFDDQFSVERPDGSNFTLKIRSTKLEDSAMYFCASRGLAANEQYFGPGTRLTVT.

J is TRBJ2-7 and V is TRBV27; 10 bases match TRBD2. Germline trimming cut 10 bases from V and 5 bases from J; bases unmatched to any gene: 11. The CDR3 contains 14 residues. CDR1 MNHEY and CDR2 SMNVEV come from the germline V gene (reference sequence). This CDR3 reads CATSLRLAGNEQYF. CDR3 bases: TGTGCCACCAGCCTTCGACTAGCGGGCAACGAGCAGTACTTC.

This clone was seen only a few times. This chain joins TRBV27 and TRBJ1-1; tentatively, D is TRBD1 (6 bases). Trimming removed 5 bases from V and 1 base from J, with 17 bases in between. CDR1 is MNHEY and CDR2 is SMNVEV in the germline V gene (reference sequence). The CDR3 runs 16 residues. CDR3 amino acids: CASSNPPGGGNTEAFF. The CDR3 nucleotides are TGTGCCAGCAGTAACCCGCCGGGAGGGGGGAACACTGAAGCTTTCTTT.